Listed below are T cell receptor beta chains from one sample, sequenced in a study of blood T cell repertoires in COVID-19. The repertoire was sequenced with immunoSEQ multiplex PCR; TCRdb's copy has only in-frame clones and lacks some. The table shows tens of thousands of clones, with 85% to 90% occurring only once. Input material: peripheral blood. Receptors originate from a man between 65 and 79 years old with active or convalescent COVID-19. Each CDR3 is given with its conserved first and last residue. Each record gives: clone size, V gene, D gene, J gene, CDR3 protein, CDR3 DNA. The D gene is left open where the match is weak. Rows may omit the clone size; those that give it use once, few, many or a size class.

NA	TRBV9	NA	TRBJ1-3	CASSARWSGNTIYF	TGTGCCAGCAGCGCTAGGTGGTCTGGAAACACCATATATTTT
NA	TRBV7-9	NA	TRBJ2-7	CASSSRRGSYEQYF	TGTGCCAGCAGCTCGAGGAGAGGCTCCTACGAGCAGTACTTC
NA	TRBV7-3	TRBD1	TRBJ2-1	CASSWDREWFF	TGTGCCAGCAGCTGGGACAGGGAGTGGTTCTTC
NA	TRBV5-1	NA	TRBJ2-7	CASLDTSSYEQYF	TGCGCCAGCTTGGACACTTCTTCCTACGAGCAGTACTTC
NA	TRBV28	TRBD1	TRBJ1-6	CASRGTGGAYNSPLHF	TGTGCCAGCAGGGGGACAGGGGGCGCCTATAATTCACCCCTCCACTTT
NA	TRBV9	NA	TRBJ2-2	CASSASSPGELFF	TGTGCCAGCAGCGCCTCTAGCCCCGGGGAGCTGTTTTTT
NA	TRBV6-5	TRBD1	TRBJ2-2	CASRRQGANTGELFF	TGTGCCAGCAGGCGACAGGGGGCCAACACCGGGGAGCTGTTTTTT
NA	TRBV10-2	TRBD2	TRBJ2-2	CASPTGLVTGELFF	TGCGCCAGCCCCACGGGACTAGTCACCGGGGAGCTGTTTTTT
NA	TRBV7-3	NA	TRBJ1-2	CASSLKLNIVYGYTF	TGTGCCAGCAGCTTAAAATTAAATATCGTCTATGGCTACACCTTC
NA	TRBV24-1	NA	TRBJ1-2	CATVSGQAGDEGYTF	TGTGCCACCGTCTCAGGTCAAGCAGGGGATGAAGGCTACACCTTC
NA	TRBV3-1/TRBV3-2	TRBD1	TRBJ1-1	CASSQAGGGTEAFF	TGTGCCAGCAGCCAAGCAGGGGGCGGGACTGAAGCTTTCTTT
NA	TRBV5-4	TRBD2	TRBJ2-1	CASSSPGTSGNNEQFF	TGTGCCAGCAGCTCCCCCGGGACTAGCGGAAACAATGAGCAGTTCTTC
NA	TRBV27	NA	TRBJ1-2	CASRPDTHYGYTF	TGTGCCAGCAGACCGGACACGCACTATGGCTACACCTTC
NA	TRBV11-3	TRBD1	TRBJ2-2	CASSSTGENTGELFF	TGTGCCAGCAGCTCGACAGGGGAGAACACCGGGGAGCTGTTTTTT
NA	TRBV7-8	NA	TRBJ2-7	CASSQQGVSYEQYF	TGTGCCAGCAGCCAACAGGGCGTATCCTACGAGCAGTACTTC
NA	TRBV19	TRBD1	TRBJ1-6	CASRGGQSNSPLHF	TGTGCCAGTAGGGGGGGACAGTCTAATTCACCCCTCCACTTT
NA	TRBV19	TRBD2	TRBJ2-7	CASRLAGGPYEQYF	TGTGCCAGTAGACTAGCGGGAGGGCCATACGAGCAGTACTTC
NA	TRBV5-1	TRBD2	TRBJ2-1	CASRGTSEVSEQFF	TGCGCCAGCAGAGGGACTAGCGAAGTGAGTGAGCAGTTCTTC
once	TRBV5-4	TRBD1	TRBJ2-5	CASSTDRIQETQYF	TGTGCCAGCAGTACGGACAGGATTCAAGAGACCCAGTACTTC
NA	TRBV19	NA	TRBJ2-5	CASSSSGRETQYF	TGTGCCAGTAGTTCCTCAGGGCGGGAGACCCAGTACTTC
NA	TRBV4-3	TRBD1	TRBJ2-7	CASSLGTGANEQYF	TGCGCCAGCAGCCTAGGGACAGGGGCCAACGAGCAGTACTTC
NA	TRBV29-1	NA	TRBJ2-3	CSVLVAAPADTQYF	TGCAGCGTTCTGGTAGCGGCACCAGCAGATACGCAGTATTTT
NA	TRBV3-1/TRBV3-2	NA	TRBJ1-1	CASSQERVGTEAFF	TGTGCCAGCAGCCAAGAGAGGGTTGGCACTGAAGCTTTCTTT
NA	TRBV7-9	NA	TRBJ2-1	CASSLELAGDEQFF	TGTGCCAGCAGCTTAGAACTAGCTGGGGATGAGCAGTTCTTC
once	TRBV19	TRBD1	TRBJ1-1	CASDGTGNPDTEAFF	TGTGCCAGTGATGGGACAGGTAATCCGGACACTGAAGCTTTCTTT
NA	TRBV30	NA	TRBJ1-1	CAWNRGPEAFF	TGTGCCTGGAATAGGGGCCCTGAAGCTTTCTTT
NA	TRBV9	TRBD1	TRBJ2-1	CASSVVELGTGGNEQFF	TGTGCCAGCAGCGTAGTTGAGTTGGGGACAGGGGGCAATGAGCAGTTCTTC
NA	TRBV28	TRBD1	TRBJ2-3	CASSLRQGSTDTQYF	TGTGCCAGCAGTCTCCGACAGGGTAGCACAGATACGCAGTATTTT